The 17 T cell receptor beta chains given below trace back to one sample, sequenced in a study of blood T cell repertoires in COVID-19. Sequencing was performed with immunoSEQ multiplex PCR; in TCRdb, only in-frame clones are kept and a portion is missing. This repertoire shows roughly 39,000 clones, 85% found once; its top ten account for 9% to 10%. Material for sequencing was peripheral blood. These receptors all stem from a human donor in a cohort sampled during active COVID-19.

This clone was detected once. The chain employs TRBV20-1 and TRBJ2-7; TRBD2 aligns across 14 bases. The CDR3 length is 16 residues. Germline CDR1 reads DFQATT; CDR2 reads SNEGSKA (reference sequence). The V and J ends lost 3 bases and 5 bases, in that order; junction bases with no gene match: 9. The CDR3: CSASEPGLAGVDEQYF. The CDR3 DNA is TGCAGTGCTAGTGAACCGGGACTAGCGGGAGTCGACGAGCAGTACTTC.

The chain couples TRBV5-8 to TRBJ1-3; D is possibly TRBD1 (5 bases). Germline V gene lookup returns CDR1 SGHTS and CDR2 YDEGEE. This CDR3 contains 15 residues. The V end was cut by 5 bases, the J end by 3 bases, with 15 bases between. CDR3 loop: CASSLTVTYGNTIYF. The CDR3 nucleotides read TGTGCCAGCAGTTTGACAGTCACCTATGGAAACACCATATATTTT. The full variable domain, completed using reference TRBV5-8 and TRBJ1-3, is EAGVTQSPTHLIKTRGQQATLRCSPISGHTSVYWYQQALGLGLQFLLWYDEGEERNRGNFPPRFSGRQFPNYSSELNVNALELEDSALYLCASSLTVTYGNTIYFGEGSWLTVV.

This chain connects TRBV5-1 to TRBJ2-2, with D possibly matching TRBD1 (6 bases). The V and J ends lost 1 base and 4 bases respectively, with 8 bases between them. The germline CDR1 and CDR2 sequences are SGHRS and YFSETQ. The CDR3 runs 14 residues. CDR3 region: CASSLRGGTGELFF. The CDR3 coding sequence is TGCGCCAGCAGCTTGCGAGGGGGCACCGGGGAGCTGTTTTTT. The whole variable domain, remainder taken from reference TRBV5-1 and TRBJ2-2, is KAGVTQTPRYLIKTRGQQVTLSCSPISGHRSVSWYQQTPGQGLQFLFEYFSETQRNKGNFPGRFSGRQFSNSRSEMNVSTLELGDSALYLCASSLRGGTGELFFGEGSRLTVL.

The V gene is TRBV16, the J gene TRBJ1-1; D gene unclear. V was trimmed by 0 bases and J by 0 bases, leaving 8 bases between them. CDR1 is KGHSY and CDR2 is FQNENV in the germline V gene. This CDR3 comprises 15 residues. CDR3 protein: CASSQSEVLNTEAFF. The CDR3 region has the DNA TGTGCCAGCAGCCAATCGGAGGTATTGAACACTGAAGCTTTCTTT.

This chain connects TRBV12-3 or TRBV12-4 to TRBJ1-3, with D unclear. The germline V and J ends were trimmed by 7 bases and 0 bases, with 7 bases remaining between them. The CDR3 consists of 13 residues. The CDR3 spells CASKSYSGNTIYF. Written as DNA, the CDR3 is TGTGCCAGCAAATCTTACTCTGGAAACACCATATATTTT.

The chain combines TRBV15 with TRBJ2-1, with 8 bases fitting TRBD1. The CDR3 is 15 residues long. Germline V gene sequence: CDR1 LNHNV, CDR2 YYDKDF (reference sequence). V shed 0 bases, J shed 4 bases, and the junction held 2 bases outside the gene matches. The CDR3, as DNA: TGTGCCACCAGCAGAGAGCAGGGGGCTTACAATGAGCAGTTCTTC. This sequence encodes CATSREQGAYNEQFF.

This sequence joins TRBV18 and TRBJ2-2; a weak D match, TRBD1 (5 bases). CDR1 is KGHSH, CDR2 LQKENI, per germline. The CDR3 length is 16 residues. Trimming removed 0 bases at V and 6 bases at J, with 14 bases between. The CDR3 region is CASSPPIRDVSGELFF. CDR3 coding DNA: TGTGCCAGCTCACCACCCATCAGGGATGTTTCCGGGGAGCTGTTTTTT.

V usage is TRBV5-1 and J usage is TRBJ1-6; D call uncertain. Looked up from germline, CDR1 is SGHRS and CDR2 is YFSETQ. This CDR3 is built from 14 residues. V was pared by 2 bases and J by 7 bases, with 10 bases between. The CDR3 loop is CASSFRQTNSPLHF. CDR3 bases: TGCGCCAGCAGCTTCAGGCAAACAAATTCACCCCTCCACTTT.

The genes are TRBV7-2 and TRBJ2-7; D perhaps matches TRBD1 (6 bases). The CDR3 totals 14 residues. Trimming took off 1 base at V and 1 base at J, with 8 bases between the two ends. CDR1 SGHTA and CDR2 FQGNSA come from the germline V gene. CDR3 sequence reads: CASSLVRGSYEQYF. CDR3 bases: TGTGCCAGCAGCTTAGTGAGGGGGTCCTACGAGCAGTACTTC. Together with reference TRBV7-2 and TRBJ2-7, the CDR3 gives the full variable domain: GAGVSQSPSNKVTEKGKDVELRCDPISGHTALYWYRQSLGQGLEFLIYFQGNSAPDKSGLPSDRFSAERTGGSVSTLTIQRTQQEDSAVYLCASSLVRGSYEQYFGPGTRLTVT.

The gene calls are TRBV5-1 and TRBJ1-1; 8 bases fit TRBD1. CDR3 size: 15 residues. V was clipped by 0 bases and J by 4 bases; unmatched bases: 5. The V gene's germline CDR1 is SGHRS and CDR2 YFSETQ. The CDR3, as DNA: TGCGCCAGCAGCTTGGGATATCAGGGGGCCACTGAAGCTTTCTTT. It translates to CASSLGYQGATEAFF.

The chain couples TRBV14 to TRBJ2-5, with TRBD1 identical over 7 bases. Germline loops: CDR1 SGHDN, CDR2 FVKESK. J gave up 5 bases and V 3 bases, and 12 bases lay outside the gene matches. The CDR3 is 16 residues long. In nucleotides, the CDR3 is TGTGCCAGCAGCCACCGGACCGGGACAGTTCTGGAGACCCAGTACTTC. This sequence encodes CASSHRTGTVLETQYF.

In this sample, this clone turned up a few times. This chain joins TRBV24-1 and TRBJ1-1; TRBD1 might be the D (6 bases). Germline CDR1 and CDR2: KGHDR and SFDVKD. This CDR3 comprises 13 residues. Trimming pared 7 bases from V and 4 bases from J, leaving 12 bases between. The CDR3 DNA reads as TGTGCCACCAGCGAGGGGGGGAGCACTGAAGCTTTCTTT. Translating it yields CATSEGGSTEAFF.

The rearrangement uses TRBV20-1 and TRBJ1-2; no reliable D call. This CDR3 spans 10 amino acids. Deletions cut 5 bases from V and 5 bases from J, with 6 bases between. The germline V gene has CDR1 DFQATT and CDR2 SNEGSKA (reference sequence). CDR3 protein: CSAADYGYTF. The CDR3 coding sequence is TGCAGTGCTGCGGATTATGGCTACACCTTC.

This chain links TRBV13 with TRBJ2-1; D possibly corresponds to TRBD2 (5 bases). CDR1 PRHDT and CDR2 FYEKMQ come from the germline V gene (reference sequence). The V and J ends lost 7 bases and 9 bases respectively, with 25 bases between them. The CDR3 loop spans 16 amino acids. DNA for the CDR3: TGTGCCAGCACCACGGGGAGCGACCAGCCCGCCGGTGAGCAGTTCTTC. Protein: CASTTGSDQPAGEQFF.

The chain joins TRBV30 to TRBJ2-6; 7 bases fit TRBD1. From germline, CDR1 is GTSNPN and CDR2 SVGIG (reference sequence). After removal of 7 bases from V and 0 bases from J, the junction contained 12 bases not matched to a gene. This CDR3 has 17 amino acids. The CDR3 DNA reads TGTGCCTTTATTCCGGGACAGAAGAACTCTGGGGCCAACGTCCTGACTTTC. Translating gives CAFIPGQKNSGANVLTF.

The rearrangement uses TRBV6-5 and TRBJ2-1; 8 bases are a match to TRBD2. With V trimmed by 5 bases and J by 9 bases, 3 bases remained unmatched. This CDR3 has 12 residues. CDR1 is MNHEY, CDR2 SVGAGI, per germline. The DNA for the CDR3 is TGTGCCAGCAGTCAACGGGGGGGTGAGCAGTTCTTC. Residues: CASSQRGGEQFF.

This clone was seen only a few times. CDR3: CASSLDRNTEAFF. The DNA of the CDR3 is TGTGCCAGCAGCCTAGATAGGAACACTGAAGCTTTCTTT. This rearrangement joins TRBV3-1 (or the pseudogene TRBV3-2) to TRBJ1-1; no definite D call. The V end lost 4 bases, the J end lost 1 base, and 7 bases lay between the germline ends. The CDR3 extends over 13 amino acids. Germline CDR1 is LGHDT and CDR2 is YNNKEL (reference sequence).